This T cell receptor (beta chain) was recorded in a study of blood T cell repertoires in COVID-19. About the research overall: Spain, Italy and the United States supplied samples that represented acute and convalescent COVID-19.

Enrolled through a virtual design, the participants were between roughly 18 and 100 years of age and came from fewer than 30 US areas. Cohort placement rested on clinical history that participants reported themselves. The CDR3 is 13 amino acids. The ends were cut back, 4 bases at V and 7 bases at J, with 8 bases in the middle. Germline lookup yields CDR1 LGHDT and CDR2 YNNKEL (reference sequence). Profiled with immunoSEQ multiplex PCR; TCRdb holds only in-frame clones, not every one. The sample has about 270,000 clones; approximately 90% are singletons. The clonotype was recovered from a man between 40 and 49 years old who had been exposed to COVID-19. This chain links TRBV3-1 (or the pseudogene TRBV3-2) with TRBJ1-6; D is ambiguous. Sequencing was performed on PBMCs or T cells enriched from blood (not recorded which). CDR3: CASSLLENSPLHF. CDR3 sequence (DNA): TGTGCCAGCAGCCTATTGGAGAATTCACCCCTCCACTTT.